A selection of T cell receptor beta chains follows, all from one sample in a study of beta chain features in type 1 diabetes. TCRdb's table, derived via immunoSEQ multiplex PCR, lists solely in-frame clones and lacks some. This table holds 40,000 or so clones, roughly 56% found once. Specimen: Tregs from blood. The receptor set was obtained from a woman aged 18-35 years in good health. The CDR3 runs from the conserved cysteine through the conserved F or W. Fields, in order: V gene, D gene, J gene, clone size, CDR3 protein, CDR3 DNA. D genes are given only for firm matches. Size is stated for part of the rows, as once, few or many counts, or as a class when the clone is expanded.

TRBV7-9	NA	TRBJ1-3	few	CASSFYGSGNTIYF	TGTGCCAGCAGCTTTTACGGGTCTGGAAACACCATATATTTT
TRBV28	NA	TRBJ2-1	few	CASSLGGAYNEQFF	TGTGCCAGCAGTTTAGGGGGGGCTTACAATGAGCAGTTCTTC
TRBV28	TRBD2	TRBJ2-1	few	CASGMGLVAASSYNEQFF	TGTGCCAGTGGCATGGGACTAGTAGCGGCGAGCTCCTACAATGAGCAGTTCTTC
TRBV4-2	NA	TRBJ2-3	NA	CASSQRERYGTDTQYF	TGTGCCAGCAGCCAACGGGAGAGGTACGGCACAGATACGCAGTATTTT
TRBV6-5	NA	TRBJ1-1	NA	CASSENGLTEAFF	TGTGCCAGCAGTGAAAATGGACTAACTGAAGCTTTCTTT
TRBV20-1	NA	TRBJ2-7	NA	CSASRHQQYF	TGCAGTGCGAGTCGACACCAGCAGTACTTC
TRBV13	TRBD1	TRBJ1-4	few	CASLGQVNEKLFF	TGTGCCAGCTTGGGACAGGTGAATGAAAAACTGTTTTTT
TRBV7-2	TRBD2	TRBJ2-5	NA	CASSLVAGMETQYF	TGTGCCAGCAGCTTGGTAGCGGGGATGGAGACCCAGTACTTC
TRBV28	NA	TRBJ2-7	few	CASRKGVSPYEQYF	TGTGCCAGCAGGAAGGGGGTTAGTCCCTACGAGCAGTACTTC
TRBV5-5	TRBD1	TRBJ2-3	NA	CASSLGGRGRADTQYF	TGTGCCAGCAGCTTGGGCGGCAGGGGGAGAGCAGATACGCAGTATTTT
TRBV29-1	TRBD1	TRBJ2-7	few	CSVLSDRASSYEQYF	TGCAGCGTGCTTAGCGACAGGGCCAGCTCCTACGAGCAGTACTTC
TRBV19	NA	TRBJ1-5	NA	CASSILPGAGGQPQHF	TGTGCCAGTAGTATACTCCCGGGGGCGGGAGGTCAGCCCCAGCATTTT
TRBV29-1	TRBD1	TRBJ2-7	NA	CSATGFSYEQYF	TGCAGCGCGACAGGGTTCTCCTACGAGCAGTACTTC
TRBV4-2	TRBD2	TRBJ2-1	NA	CASSQEPSGGSNEQFF	TGTGCCAGCAGCCAAGAGCCAAGCGGGGGTAGCAATGAGCAGTTCTTC
TRBV27	TRBD2	TRBJ2-7	few	CASSLRAGRESEQYF	TGTGCCAGCAGTCTCCGGGCCGGGAGGGAGAGCGAGCAGTACTTC
TRBV30	TRBD1	TRBJ1-5	few	CAWRGQGDQPQHF	TGTGCCTGGAGAGGACAGGGGGATCAGCCCCAGCATTTT
TRBV5-8	TRBD1	TRBJ1-2	once	CASSLFSGQLNYGYTF	TGTGCCAGCAGCTTGTTTTCGGGACAGTTAAACTATGGCTACACCTTC
TRBV5-1	TRBD1	TRBJ2-1	few	CASSFGGTGVNEQFF	TGCGCCAGCAGCTTCGGTGGGACAGGGGTCAATGAGCAGTTCTTC
TRBV7-8	TRBD1	TRBJ1-1	NA	CASLVGQGNTEAFF	TGTGCCAGCTTAGTTGGACAGGGAAACACTGAAGCTTTCTTT
TRBV7-9	NA	TRBJ1-2	few	CASSFSQDNGYTF	TGTGCCAGCAGCTTTTCACAGGACAATGGCTACACCTTC
TRBV29-1	NA	TRBJ2-1	few	CSALPLLNEQFF	TGCAGCGCCTTACCACTCCTCAATGAGCAGTTCTTC
TRBV15	NA	TRBJ2-5	NA	CATSRDGWTQYF	TGTGCCACCAGCAGAGATGGCTGGACCCAGTACTTC
TRBV28	TRBD2	TRBJ2-5	once	CASSFSGLAGKEYF	TGTGCCAGCAGTTTCTCTGGGCTAGCGGGGAAGGAGTACTTC
TRBV7-3	TRBD1	TRBJ2-1	NA	CASSRTYGTGSSYNEQFF	TGTGCCAGCAGCCGTACATATGGGACAGGCAGCTCCTACAATGAGCAGTTCTTC
TRBV6-5	TRBD1	TRBJ2-5	NA	CASSYSDRGIETQYF	TGTGCCAGCAGTTACTCAGACAGGGGGATAGAGACCCAGTACTTC
TRBV4-3	NA	TRBJ2-7	few	CASSQQRSGSYEQYF	TGCGCCAGCAGCCAACAACGTTCGGGCTCCTACGAGCAGTACTTC
TRBV7-9	NA	TRBJ2-7	NA	CASSQGLSYEQYF	TGTGCCAGCAGCCAGGGACTCTCCTACGAGCAGTACTTC
TRBV6-6	NA	TRBJ1-5	NA	CASNSGVYQPQHF	TGTGCCAGCAATTCAGGGGTCTATCAGCCCCAGCATTTT
TRBV28	TRBD1	TRBJ2-2	few	CASRGQLDTGELFF	TGTGCCAGCAGGGGACAGCTAGACACCGGGGAGCTGTTTTTT
TRBV5-1	TRBD2	TRBJ2-2	NA	CASSPSGLALTGELFF	TGCGCCAGCAGCCCGTCAGGACTAGCATTAACCGGGGAGCTGTTTTTT
TRBV29-1	NA	TRBJ2-1	few	CSVDGGVAVNEQFF	TGCAGCGTTGATGGCGGGGTAGCCGTCAATGAGCAGTTCTTC
TRBV10-2	TRBD2	TRBJ2-7	NA	CASSGTSGSYYYEQYF	TGCGCCAGCAGTGGGACTAGCGGGAGTTATTACTACGAGCAGTACTTC
TRBV28	NA	TRBJ1-2	once	CASSLIGANYGYTF	TGTGCCAGCAGTTTAATCGGTGCAAACTATGGCTACACCTTC
TRBV5-1	TRBD2	TRBJ2-3	NA	CASSPRTSGSSGTDTQYF	TGCGCCAGCAGCCCGCGGACTAGCGGGAGTTCCGGCACAGATACGCAGTATTTT
TRBV11-2	NA	TRBJ1-1	NA	CASSVYKNTEAFF	TGTGCCAGCAGCGTTTACAAGAACACTGAAGCTTTCTTT
TRBV7-9	TRBD1	TRBJ2-7	NA	CASSPHSGGITYEQYF	TGTGCCAGCAGCCCCCACTCAGGGGGCATTACCTACGAGCAGTACTTC
TRBV4-2	NA	TRBJ2-1	NA	CASSRYLGSSSYNEQFF	TGTGCCAGCAGCCGCTATCTGGGCAGCAGCTCCTACAATGAGCAGTTCTTC
TRBV19	TRBD2	TRBJ2-3	few	CASSIGSGKRKKTTDTQYF	TGTGCCAGTAGTATAGGTAGCGGGAAACGAAAAAAAACCACAGATACGCAGTATTTT
TRBV2	NA	TRBJ2-7	NA	CASGMGGSYEQYF	TGTGCCAGCGGGATGGGGGGCTCCTACGAGCAGTACTTC
TRBV29-1	TRBD1	TRBJ2-7	once	CSVRDRGTYEQYF	TGCAGCGTCCGGGACAGGGGCACCTACGAGCAGTACTTC
TRBV11-2	NA	TRBJ2-4	few	CASSLVALGVSKNIQYF	TGTGCCAGCAGCTTAGTAGCACTCGGCGTGTCCAAAAACATTCAGTACTTC
TRBV7-9	TRBD2	TRBJ2-7	NA	CASSLSGTLTYEQYF	TGTGCCAGCAGCCTCAGCGGGACCCTTACCTACGAGCAGTACTTC
TRBV29-1	TRBD1	TRBJ2-5	few	CSVAGQTQETQYF	TGCAGCGTTGCGGGACAGACTCAAGAGACCCAGTACTTC
TRBV27	NA	TRBJ1-3	NA	CASTRGTPGSGNTIYF	TGTGCCAGCACGAGGGGGACACCCGGGTCTGGAAACACCATATATTTT
TRBV18	TRBD2	TRBJ2-7	NA	CASSPSGGSYEQYF	TGTGCCAGCTCACCTAGCGGGGGTTCCTACGAGCAGTACTTC
TRBV7-2	NA	TRBJ2-1	NA	CASSLAQGSDEQFF	TGTGCCAGCAGCTTAGCCCAGGGTTCGGATGAGCAGTTCTTC